This T cell receptor (beta chain) was captured in a study of blood T cell repertoires in COVID-19. V trimming: 4 bases; J trimming: 7 bases; junction bases outside the gene matches: 11. The CDR3 is 16 amino acids. Germline assignment: CDR1 SGHRS and CDR2 YFSETQ. Assay used: immunoSEQ multiplex PCR; TCRdb lists only in-frame clones, some missing. The sample carries 200,000 or so clones, around nine tenths recorded once. The sample was PBMCs or T cells enriched from blood (not recorded which). V usage is TRBV5-1 and J usage is TRBJ2-7; 13 bases line up with TRBD2. This TCR came from a woman in her 30s who had been exposed to COVID-19. DNA of the CDR3: TGCGCCAGCAGCCAGATTTGGACTAGCGGGAGAGAAGAGCAGTACTTC. This translates into CASSQIWTSGREEQYF.